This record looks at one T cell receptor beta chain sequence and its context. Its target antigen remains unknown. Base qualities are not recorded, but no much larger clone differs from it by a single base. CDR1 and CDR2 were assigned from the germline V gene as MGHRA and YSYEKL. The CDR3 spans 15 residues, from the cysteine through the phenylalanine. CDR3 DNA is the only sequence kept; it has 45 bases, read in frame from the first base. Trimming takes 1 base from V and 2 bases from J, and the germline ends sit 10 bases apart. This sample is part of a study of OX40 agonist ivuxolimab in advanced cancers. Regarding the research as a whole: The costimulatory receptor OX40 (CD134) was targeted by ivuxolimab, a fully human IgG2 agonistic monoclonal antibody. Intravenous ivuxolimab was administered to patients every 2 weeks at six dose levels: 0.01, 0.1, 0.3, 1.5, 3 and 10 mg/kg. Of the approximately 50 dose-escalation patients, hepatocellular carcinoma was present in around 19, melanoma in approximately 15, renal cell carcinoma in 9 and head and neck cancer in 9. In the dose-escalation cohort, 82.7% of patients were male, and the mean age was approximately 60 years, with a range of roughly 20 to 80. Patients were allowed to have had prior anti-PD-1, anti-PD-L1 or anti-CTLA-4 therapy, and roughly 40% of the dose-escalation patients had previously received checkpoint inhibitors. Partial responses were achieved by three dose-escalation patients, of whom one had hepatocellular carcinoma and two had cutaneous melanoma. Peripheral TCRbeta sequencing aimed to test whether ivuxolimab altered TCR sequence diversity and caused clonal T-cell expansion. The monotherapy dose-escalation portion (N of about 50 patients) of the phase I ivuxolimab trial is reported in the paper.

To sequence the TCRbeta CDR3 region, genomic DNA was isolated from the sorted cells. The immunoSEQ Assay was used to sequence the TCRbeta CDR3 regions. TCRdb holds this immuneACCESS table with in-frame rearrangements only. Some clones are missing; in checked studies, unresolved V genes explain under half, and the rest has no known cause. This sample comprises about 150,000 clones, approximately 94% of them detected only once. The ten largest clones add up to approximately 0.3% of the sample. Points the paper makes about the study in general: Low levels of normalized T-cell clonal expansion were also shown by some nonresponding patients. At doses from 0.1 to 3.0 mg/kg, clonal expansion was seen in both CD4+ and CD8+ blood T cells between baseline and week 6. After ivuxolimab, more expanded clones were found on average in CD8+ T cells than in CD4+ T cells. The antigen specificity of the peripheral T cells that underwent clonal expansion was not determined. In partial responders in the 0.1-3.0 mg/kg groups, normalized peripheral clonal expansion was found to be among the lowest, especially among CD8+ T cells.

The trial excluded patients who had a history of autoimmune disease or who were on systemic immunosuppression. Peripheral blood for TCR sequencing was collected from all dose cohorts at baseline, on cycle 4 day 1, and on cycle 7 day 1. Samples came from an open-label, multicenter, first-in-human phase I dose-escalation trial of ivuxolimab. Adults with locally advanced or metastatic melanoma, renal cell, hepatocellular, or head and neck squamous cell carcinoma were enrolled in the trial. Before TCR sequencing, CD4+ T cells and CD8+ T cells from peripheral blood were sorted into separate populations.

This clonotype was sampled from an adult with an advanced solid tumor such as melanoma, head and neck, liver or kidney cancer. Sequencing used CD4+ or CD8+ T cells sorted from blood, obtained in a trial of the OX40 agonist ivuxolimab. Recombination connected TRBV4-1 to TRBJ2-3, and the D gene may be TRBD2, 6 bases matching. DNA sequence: TGCGCCAGCAGCCAAGTGCGGGGTTACACAGATACGCAGTATTTT. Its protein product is CASSQVRGYTDTQYF.